Given below is one T cell receptor (beta chain) in context. The data were produced by immunoSEQ multiplex PCR, yet TCRdb's version contains in-frame clones alone and is incomplete. The sample yields roughly 250,000 clones, more than 65% seen once. Germline values: CDR1 MNHEY, CDR2 SVGAGI. This CDR3 has 15 amino acids. V was pared by 6 bases and J by 2 bases, with 17 bases between. These data belong to a study of Tregs in tolerant kidney transplant recipients. The J gene is TRBJ2-7, the V gene TRBV6-5; D perhaps matches TRBD2 (6 bases). Sequences were obtained from CD4+ T cells from blood. The source is a human donor in good health. The CDR3 DNA reads TGTGCCAGCAGGGTAGACGCGGGAAGAACCTACGAGCAGTACTTC. Protein sequence: CASRVDAGRTYEQYF.